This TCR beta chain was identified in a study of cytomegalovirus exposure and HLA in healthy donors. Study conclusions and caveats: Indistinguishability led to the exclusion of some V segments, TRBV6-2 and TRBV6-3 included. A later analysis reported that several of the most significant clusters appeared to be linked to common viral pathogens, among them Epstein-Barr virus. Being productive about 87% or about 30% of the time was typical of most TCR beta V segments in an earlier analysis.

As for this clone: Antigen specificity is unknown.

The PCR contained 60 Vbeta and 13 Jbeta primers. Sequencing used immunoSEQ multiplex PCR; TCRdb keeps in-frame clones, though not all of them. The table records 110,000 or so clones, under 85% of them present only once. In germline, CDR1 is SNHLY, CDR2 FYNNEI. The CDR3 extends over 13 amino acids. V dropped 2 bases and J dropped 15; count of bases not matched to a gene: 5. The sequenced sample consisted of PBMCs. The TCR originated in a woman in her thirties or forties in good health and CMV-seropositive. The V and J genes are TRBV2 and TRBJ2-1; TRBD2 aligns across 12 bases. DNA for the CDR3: TGTGCCAGCAGTGAATTTGGACTAGCGGGGTCGTTCTTC. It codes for CASSEFGLAGSFF.